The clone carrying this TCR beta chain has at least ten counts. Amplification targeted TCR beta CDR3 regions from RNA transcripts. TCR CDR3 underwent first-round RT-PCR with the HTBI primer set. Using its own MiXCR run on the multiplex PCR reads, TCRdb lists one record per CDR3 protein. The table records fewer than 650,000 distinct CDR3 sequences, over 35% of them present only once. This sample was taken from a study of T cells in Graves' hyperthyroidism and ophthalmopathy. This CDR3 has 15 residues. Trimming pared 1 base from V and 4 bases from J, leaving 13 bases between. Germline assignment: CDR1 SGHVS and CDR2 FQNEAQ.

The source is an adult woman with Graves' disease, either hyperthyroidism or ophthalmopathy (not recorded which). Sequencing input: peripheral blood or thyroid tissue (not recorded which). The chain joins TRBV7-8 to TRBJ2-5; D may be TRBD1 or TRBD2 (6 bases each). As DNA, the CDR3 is TGTGCCAGCAGCTTAGTTTTACAGGGAGGAGAGACCCAGTACTTC. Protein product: CASSLVLQGGETQYF.